A single sample gave rise to the 26 T cell receptor beta chains below, sequenced in a study of cytomegalovirus exposure and HLA in healthy donors. In the PCR, 60 Vbeta and 13 Jbeta primers were used. The protocol was immunoSEQ multiplex PCR, while the TCRdb copy is restricted to in-frame clones and leaves out a portion. The sample table includes about 83,000 clones. Sequencing used PBMCs. Every receptor here comes from a young man in good health and CMV-seropositive.

This chain links TRBV15 with TRBJ2-5; D may be TRBD2 (6 bases). The closer fit of TRBJ2-7 to the DNA end suggests the J call may be wrong. The germline V gene has CDR1 LNHNV and CDR2 YYDKDF (reference sequence). The CDR3 runs to 14 residues. CDR3 coding DNA: TGTGCCACCAGCAGAGATAAGCGGGCGTACGAGCAGTACTTC. This codes for CATSRDKRAYEQYF.

V gene TRBV28 combines with J gene TRBJ2-7, with D hard to call. Germline loops: CDR1 MDHEN, CDR2 SYDVKM. This CDR3 is 12 amino acids long. Trimming removed 1 base from V and 5 bases from J, with 6 bases in between. The CDR3 here is CASSLFLDEQYF. The CDR3 DNA reads TGTGCCAGCAGTTTATTTCTCGACGAGCAGTACTTC.

The chain joins TRBV5-4 to TRBJ1-1, with 8 nucleotides matching TRBD1. Germline CDR1 and CDR2: SGHNT and YYREEE (reference sequence). J lost 4 bases, V lost 1 base, and 3 bases had no gene match. CDR3 length: 14 residues. Here the CDR3 reads CASSLTQGGTEAFF. The CDR3 bases are TGTGCCAGCAGCTTGACACAGGGGGGCACTGAAGCTTTCTTT.

This chain uses TRBV28 with TRBJ1-4, with D possibly TRBD1 on 5 matching bases. Germline V gene sequence: CDR1 MDHEN, CDR2 SYDVKM. V was trimmed by 6 bases and J by 3 bases, leaving 14 bases between them. This CDR3 has 15 residues. DNA of the CDR3: TGTGCCAGCAGCCGACCGGGGGTGGCTAATGAAAAACTGTTTTTT. It specifies CASSRPGVANEKLFF.

The CDR3 DNA sequence: TGTGCCAGCAGGAGGGTCTCGTATACTAATGAAAAACTGTTTTTT. As protein: CASRRVSYTNEKLFF. This chain uses TRBV28 with TRBJ1-4; D not certain. Germline V gene data show CDR1 as MDHEN and CDR2 as SYDVKM. V gave up 6 bases and J gave up 2 bases, with 13 bases separating them. The CDR3 contains 15 residues.

The V call is TRBV6-1, the J call TRBJ1-5; TRBD1 aligns across 8 bases. The V segment lost 4 bases and the J segment 4 bases; nucleotides outside the gene matches: 6. The CDR3 has 15 residues. Germline V CDR1 and CDR2: MNHNS, SASEGT. The DNA of the CDR3 is TGTGCCAGCAGTGCTAGGGACAGGAGGAATCAGCCCCAGCATTTT. This translates into CASSARDRRNQPQHF.

J is TRBJ2-7 and V is TRBV7-2; no reliable D call. This CDR3 comprises 15 residues. The ends were cut back, 1 base at V and 4 bases at J, with 14 bases in the middle. Germline loops: CDR1 SGHTA, CDR2 FQGNSA. The CDR3 is CASSLEKIAYYEQYF. Written as DNA, the CDR3 is TGTGCCAGCAGCTTAGAAAAGATTGCGTATTACGAGCAGTACTTC.

The chain is built from TRBV13 and TRBJ2-7; 14 bases agree with TRBD2. Germline V gene sequence: CDR1 PRHDT, CDR2 FYEKMQ (reference sequence). CDR3 length equals 16 residues. Trimming cost V 5 bases and J 4 bases; bases outside gene matches: 7. CDR3 residues: CASSAGTSGRAYEQYF. In nucleotides, the CDR3 is TGTGCCAGCAGCGCCGGGACTAGCGGGAGAGCATACGAGCAGTACTTC.

In regard to this clone: A junction boundary mismatches the germline segment, possibly from a read error. The same CDR3 is also encoded by other DNA sequences in this sample. The chain carries TRBV5-6 and TRBJ1-6, with 8 bases matching TRBD1. Per the germline V gene, CDR1 is SGHDT and CDR2 is YYEEEE. The CDR3 has 15 residues. CDR3 DNA sequence: TGTGCCAGCAGCTCGGTGGGACAGGTTAATTCGCCCCTCCACTTT. It encodes CASSSVGQVNSPLHF.

The V and J genes are TRBV15 and TRBJ2-3; 8 nucleotides line up with TRBD2. The CDR3 loop spans 18 amino acids. Trimming took 3 bases from V and 0 from J; bases not matched to a gene: 11. Germline V gene sequence: CDR1 LNHNV, CDR2 YYDKDF (reference sequence). The CDR3 DNA is TGTGCCACCAGCAGCCGACCCGTTATAGCGGGAAGCACAGATACGCAGTATTTT. Translated, it gives CATSSRPVIAGSTDTQYF.

J is TRBJ2-2 and V is TRBV19; TRBD1 matches at 9 bases. This CDR3 is built from 15 residues. The germline V gene has CDR1 LNHDA and CDR2 SQIVND (reference sequence). Trimming took 5 bases from V and 5 from J; bases not matched to a gene: 6. The CDR3 sequence: CASSSRQGETGELFF. For the CDR3, the DNA is TGTGCCAGTAGTTCCCGACAGGGGGAAACCGGGGAGCTGTTTTTT.

On this clone itself: At the DNA level, this CDR3 is encoded by other sequences in the same sample as well. The chain uses TRBV5-6 and TRBJ1-1, with D unresolved. The CDR3 has 17 amino acids. V lost 0 bases and J lost 0, with 15 bases in between. Germline CDR1 reads SGHDT; CDR2 reads YYEEEE. DNA for the CDR3: TGTGCCAGCAGCTTGGAGAAGACAAAGCAGATGAACACTGAAGCTTTCTTT. Encoded protein: CASSLEKTKQMNTEAFF.

V is TRBV5-8 and J is TRBJ1-1; a weak D match, TRBD1 (6 bases). This CDR3 has 16 residues. With 1 base removed from V and 4 bases from J, the gap between germline ends came to 17 bases. The germline CDR1 and CDR2 sequences are SGHTS and YDEGEE. The CDR3 loop reads CASSLRDPSGATEAFF. In DNA form, the CDR3 reads TGTGCCAGCAGCTTGAGGGACCCCTCAGGGGCCACTGAAGCTTTCTTT.

V usage is TRBV5-8 and J usage is TRBJ2-3; 7 nucleotides line up with TRBD2. V was pared by 4 bases and J by 11 bases, with 7 bases of the junction left unmatched. CDR3 length equals 12 residues. Germline values: CDR1 SGHTS, CDR2 YDEGEE. The CDR3 region is CASSPTSVKQYF. The CDR3 DNA sequence: TGTGCCAGCAGCCCCACTAGCGTTAAGCAGTATTTT.

The chain combines TRBV11-2 with TRBJ2-7, with 8 bases aligning to TRBD1. V trimming: 5 bases; J trimming: 5 bases; junction bases outside the gene matches: 8. The length of the CDR3 is 14 residues. CDR1 is SGHAT and CDR2 is FQNNGV in the germline V gene. CDR3 sequence (DNA): TGTGCCAGCAGCCACAGACAGGGGTTGGACGAGCAGTACTTC. This sequence encodes CASSHRQGLDEQYF.

The CDR3 DNA follows: TGTGCCAGCAGCTTGGACGGCTCCTACGAGCAGTACTTC. It yields the protein CASSLDGSYEQYF. The chain combines TRBV5-6 with TRBJ2-7; D ambiguous. The CDR3 sequence is 13 residues long. Trimming shortened V by 0 bases and J by 0 bases, and 4 bases separated the two germline ends. Germline values: CDR1 SGHDT, CDR2 YYEEEE.

The V and J genes are TRBV5-4 and TRBJ2-1; the D gene is possibly TRBD1 (5 bases). Trimming pared 2 bases from V and 9 bases from J, leaving 12 bases between. The CDR3 is 13 residues long. The germline V gene has CDR1 SGHNT and CDR2 YYREEE (reference sequence). CDR3 in DNA: TGTGCCAGCAGCTTACAGGACGGATTTGAGCAGTTCTTC. Protein sequence: CASSLQDGFEQFF.

For the CDR3, the DNA is TGTGCCAGCGGGTTGGGGAGCTCCTACGAGCAGTACTTC. Translation: CASGLGSSYEQYF. The rearrangement joins TRBV2 to TRBJ2-7; D might be TRBD2 (5 bases). Germline values: CDR1 SNHLY, CDR2 FYNNEI. The CDR3 extends over 13 amino acids. V lost 8 bases and J lost 0, with 11 bases in between.

The rearrangement joins TRBV29-1 to TRBJ1-2; the D gene is possibly TRBD1 (5 bases). The germline V and J ends were trimmed by 4 bases and 8 bases, with 20 bases remaining between them. The CDR3 consists of 14 residues. Germline V gene data show CDR1 as SQVTM and CDR2 as ANQGSEA. Written as DNA, the CDR3 is TGCAGCGTTGGGCAAGGCCCAGGGCTAGGGGGCTACACCTTC. Residues: CSVGQGPGLGGYTF.

The chain is built from TRBV6-1 and TRBJ2-7; 7 bases agree with TRBD1. The V gene's germline CDR1 is MNHNS and CDR2 SASEGT. CDR3 length: 14 residues. The junction had 2 bases not matched to a gene; V was cut back by 1 base and J by 2 bases. CDR3 sequence: CASSEVGGTYEQYF. In DNA form, the CDR3 reads TGTGCCAGCAGTGAAGTAGGGGGCACCTACGAGCAGTACTTC.

The chain recombines TRBV5-3 with TRBJ1-1; D uncertain. TRBV5-3 is sorted into the ORF group, with uncertain function. V was shortened by 2 bases and J by 1 base, with 15 bases between the two germline ends. The CDR3 consists of 16 residues. This chain's CDR3 is CARSFTLTPWNTEAFF. The CDR3, as DNA: TGTGCCAGAAGCTTTACTCTGACACCCTGGAACACTGAAGCTTTCTTT.

The J gene is TRBJ2-7, the V gene TRBV19; 8 nucleotides match TRBD1. The germline V gene has CDR1 LNHDA and CDR2 SQIVND (reference sequence). J lost 2 bases, V lost 4 bases, and 7 bases had no gene match. The CDR3 length is 15 residues. The CDR3 bases are TGTGCCAGTAGTAACAAAGACAGGGGACCCTACGAGCAGTACTTC. Its translation: CASSNKDRGPYEQYF.

This CDR3 is CASSLSRDRGHPEAFF. CDR3 bases: TGTGCCAGCAGCCTCTCCCGGGACAGGGGGCACCCTGAAGCTTTCTTT. The V call is TRBV27, the J call TRBJ1-1; 12 nucleotides match TRBD1. V was pared by 6 bases and J by 6 bases, with 11 bases of the junction left unmatched. Looked up from germline, CDR1 is MNHEY and CDR2 is SMNVEV (reference sequence). The CDR3 has 16 amino acids.

The rearrangement links TRBV30 to TRBJ2-2; 8 nucleotides align to TRBD1. This CDR3 comprises 16 residues. The ends lost 2 bases at V and 5 bases at J; junction bases unmatched: 10. Germline V gives CDR1 GTSNPN, CDR2 SVGIG (reference sequence). The CDR3: CAWSLHRGSRTGELFF. CDR3 DNA: TGTGCCTGGAGTCTCCACAGGGGGAGTAGGACCGGGGAGCTGTTTTTT.

J is TRBJ1-1 and V is TRBV9, with TRBD1 matching over 8 bases. This CDR3 comprises 15 residues. The junction had 13 bases not matched to a gene; V was cut back by 0 bases and J by 12 bases. The germline V gene encodes CDR1 SGDLS and CDR2 YYNGEE. The CDR3 sequence: CASSVVGSADRVTFF. CDR3 in DNA: TGTGCCAGCAGCGTAGTTGGTTCGGCGGACAGGGTCACTTTCTTT.

The chain is built from TRBV1 and TRBJ2-1; TRBD2 reflects the table's D call only, with no check against the DNA. TRBV1 is shown as a pseudogene. The CDR3 is made up of 16 amino acids. CDR3: CTSSQIAGPSYNEQFF. The CDR3 DNA sequence: TGCACCAGCAGCCAAATAGCGGGACCCTCCTACAATGAGCAGTTCTTC.